This T cell receptor (beta chain) comes out of a study of CD8 T cells in ankylosing spondylitis. This clonotype has just a few counts. The antigen remains undetermined. Findings and limits, study-wide: In ankylosing spondylitis blood, a motif of several highly homologous TCR beta variants appeared characteristic. Both synovial fluid and blood in reactive arthritis had previously been reported to carry some motif variants. Disease-linked clones displayed a CD8+ phenotype and appeared relatively rarely in peripheral blood.

CDR1 and CDR2 (germline): SGDLS, YYNGEE. The CDR3 totals 15 residues. V lost 0 bases to trimming and J lost 0 bases, with 9 bases between them. Quantitative 5'-RACE with molecular barcodes produced the TCR beta libraries. TCRdb itself ran the 5' RACE reads through MiXCR, one entry per CDR3 protein. The sample records under 850,000 distinct CDR3 sequences, 15% to 20% being singletons. The specimen sequenced was blood, either unsorted or a sorted T cell fraction (not recorded which). The chain combines TRBV9 with TRBJ1-1; no reliable D call. The origin of this receptor is a male donor with ankylosing spondylitis. As DNA, the CDR3 is TGTGCCAGCAGCGTAGCGCCGAATTTGAACACTGAAGCTTTCTTT. This sequence encodes CASSVAPNLNTEAFF.